Shown below are 14 T cell receptor beta chains from a single sample sequenced in a study of pediatric ulcerative colitis. The table came from immunoSEQ multiplex PCR; TCRdb's copy has only in-frame clones and leaves some out. The table shows 10,000 or so clones, with approximately 89% occurring only once. The material sequenced was blood. Every receptor here comes from a girl aged 10-17 years with moderate ulcerative colitis.

The rearrangement links TRBV11-1 to TRBJ2-3; D might be TRBD2 (6 bases). The germline V gene encodes CDR1 SGHAT and CDR2 FQDESV (reference sequence). Trimming took 8 bases from V and 2 from J, leaving 14 bases between them. This CDR3 has 14 residues. The chain's CDR3 is CASGRRGNTDTQYF. CDR3 sequence (DNA): TGTGCCAGCGGCAGGCGGGGAAACACAGATACGCAGTATTTT.

The CDR3 reads CSATFTDTQYF. In DNA, the CDR3 is TGCAGTGCTACCTTCACAGATACGCAGTATTTT. This chain connects TRBV20-1 to TRBJ2-3; no clear D. V was clipped by 4 bases and J by 2 bases, with 4 bases between them. CDR1 is DFQATT, CDR2 SNEGSKA, per germline (reference sequence). This CDR3 has 11 amino acids.

V and J are TRBV7-2 and TRBJ2-5, with D maybe TRBD2 (7 bases). Germline lookup yields CDR1 SGHTA and CDR2 FQGNSA. The CDR3 is made up of 16 amino acids. The germline V and J ends were trimmed by 1 base and 3 bases, with 15 bases remaining between them. The CDR3 coding sequence is TGTGCCAGCAGCTTAGGCTGGGGGGGGGCCAAAGAGACCCAGTACTTC. It yields the protein CASSLGWGGAKETQYF.

The gene calls are TRBV5-1 and TRBJ2-5; 9 positions agree with TRBD1. The CDR3 has 17 amino acids. Germline V gives CDR1 SGHRS, CDR2 YFSETQ. Trimming took 6 bases from V and 5 from J; bases not matched to a gene: 17. CDR3 DNA: TGCGCCAGCACCCAACGCCCGGGACAGGGTGTTGGGGAGACCCAGTACTTC. It translates to CASTQRPGQGVGETQYF.

The rearrangement joins TRBV19 to TRBJ1-3; D call uncertain. With 3 bases removed from V and 4 bases from J, the gap between germline ends came to 4 bases. From germline, CDR1 is LNHDA and CDR2 SQIVND (reference sequence). CDR3 length: 12 amino acids. CDR3 sequence: CASSITGNTIYF. CDR3 DNA: TGTGCCAGTAGTATTACCGGAAACACCATATATTTT.

The chain joins TRBV4-1 to TRBJ2-1; 8 bases align to TRBD2. Germline lookup yields CDR1 MGHRA and CDR2 YSYEKL. This CDR3 region has 16 residues. The V segment lost 0 bases and the J segment 7 bases; nucleotides outside the gene matches: 8. Here the CDR3 DNA reads TGCGCCAGCAGCCAAGAGACCGGGACTAGGCGAAATGAGCAGTTCTTC. Protein product: CASSQETGTRRNEQFF.

The V call is TRBV6-5, the J call TRBJ1-2, with 7 bases identical to TRBD1. This CDR3 region has 15 residues. The germline V gene has CDR1 MNHEY and CDR2 SVGAGI. V lost 6 bases, J lost 5 bases, and 12 bases stayed unmatched. CDR3: CASSLYQGEGYGYTF. The DNA for the CDR3 is TGTGCCAGCAGCCTATACCAGGGGGAGGGATATGGCTACACCTTC.

V is TRBV21-1 and J is TRBJ1-2; the table calls TRBD1, which could not be checked here. TRBV21-1 counts as a pseudogene. The CDR3 has 15 residues. The DNA for the CDR3 is TGTGCCAGCGAACAGGGCCGTGCGCAATTCTATGGCTACACCTTC. It is translated as CASEQGRAQFYGYTF.

J is TRBJ2-5 and V is TRBV9; the match to TRBD2 covers 9 bases. V shed 2 bases, J shed 3 bases, and the junction held 8 bases outside the gene matches. CDR1 SGDLS and CDR2 YYNGEE come from the germline V gene. This CDR3 has 16 amino acids. The CDR3, as DNA: TGTGCCAGCAGCGTTAGTCCCTTAGCGGGAGAAGAGACCCAGTACTTC. It specifies CASSVSPLAGEETQYF.

The chain couples TRBV30 to TRBJ1-1; D remains unclear. Germline V gene lookup returns CDR1 GTSNPN and CDR2 SVGIG (reference sequence). Trimming took off 2 bases at V and 1 base at J, with 8 bases between the two ends. CDR3 size: 13 residues. The CDR3 region is CAWSSGENTEAFF. The DNA for the CDR3 is TGTGCCTGGAGTAGTGGGGAGAACACTGAAGCTTTCTTT.

J is TRBJ2-4 and V is TRBV6-1; the match to TRBD1 covers 9 bases. V trimming: 5 bases; J trimming: 11 bases; junction bases outside the gene matches: 10. The CDR3 has 14 residues. The V gene's germline CDR1 is MNHNS and CDR2 SASEGT. This chain's CDR3 is CASSTNWDRVFQYF. The DNA of the CDR3 is TGTGCCAGCAGTACAAATTGGGACAGGGTTTTTCAGTACTTC.

The rearrangement joins TRBV5-8 to TRBJ2-1; D is perhaps TRBD2 (6 bases). The V end lost 0 bases, the J end lost 5 bases, and 9 bases lay between the germline ends. Germline lookup yields CDR1 SGHTS and CDR2 YDEGEE. The CDR3 sequence is 14 residues long. CDR3 bases: TGTGCCAGCAGCTTGGCAGCGGGTGACAATGAGCAGTTCTTC. It translates to CASSLAAGDNEQFF.

V and J are TRBV4-1 and TRBJ1-2; a possible D gene is TRBD1 (5 bases). This CDR3 spans 14 amino acids. V lost 0 bases and J lost 4, with 9 bases in between. Germline V CDR1 and CDR2: MGHRA, YSYEKL. The CDR3 region has the DNA TGCGCCAGCAGCCAAGATCTAGGGGTCTATGGCTACACCTTC. Translation: CASSQDLGVYGYTF.

DNA for the CDR3: TGTGCCAGCAGCTTCACCGGGGCAGTTCACACCGGGGAGCTGTTTTTT. As protein: CASSFTGAVHTGELFF. The J gene is TRBJ2-2, the V gene TRBV7-9; D assignment may be TRBD1 or TRBD2 (5 bases each). CDR3 length: 16 amino acids. Germline assignment: CDR1 SEHNR and CDR2 FQNEAQ (reference sequence). The V gene lost 3 bases and the J gene lost 3 bases, with 14 bases spanning the gap.